This T cell receptor (beta chain) was captured by sequencing in a study of cytomegalovirus exposure and HLA in healthy donors. General study points: Later work showed greater clonal expansion in HLA-associated TCR beta chains than in equally common others. Many donors shared some public TCRs, even though most TCR sequences were rare. A highly shared variant cluster was judged a likely technical artifact.

Primers included in the PCR were 60 Vbeta and 13 Jbeta primers. Clones were sequenced by immunoSEQ multiplex PCR, and TCRdb holds only the in-frame ones, with some missing. The sample includes around 100,000 clones, about 74% of them seen just once. The junction had 3 bases not matched to a gene; V was cut back by 0 bases and J by 3 bases. The CDR3 runs 15 residues. CDR1 and CDR2 from the germline V gene are SGHDT and YYEEEE. This clone was recorded a few times. Its antigen remains unknown. The chain carries TRBV5-6 and TRBJ2-7, with 10 nucleotides matching TRBD1. This clonotype was obtained from a man aged 30 to 45 in good health and CMV-seropositive. Sequencing input: PBMCs. CDR3 sequence (DNA): TGTGCCAGCAGCTTGGGGACAGGGGGGAACTACGAGCAGTACTTC. Its translation is CASSLGTGGNYEQYF.